This T cell receptor (beta chain) was sequenced in a study of radiation and T cells in renal cell carcinoma. In the study overall: Nephrectomy followed 15 Gy stereotactic body radiation by 4 weeks. Overall study results and limits: In blood, top tumor clones expanded by 2 weeks, shrinking by 4.

Sequencing used immunoSEQ multiplex PCR; TCRdb keeps in-frame clones, though not all of them. The repertoire holds 70,000 to 90,000 clones, with about 86% as singletons. Concerning this clone: The antigen is unknown.

Per the germline V gene, CDR1 is MNHEY and CDR2 is SVGAGI. V lost 2 bases and J lost 0; bases outside the gene matches: 6. The CDR3 runs 16 residues. Time point denoted: blood 2 weeks post-SBRT. This sample's treatment: 15 Gy SBRT to primary tumor, nephrectomy 4 weeks later. Serial blood draws occurred at baseline and 2 and 4 weeks post-SBRT. Clear cell pathology was present in this patient's renal cell carcinoma. Sequenced material: blood, taken from a patient whose treatment included radiotherapy and nephrectomy. The rearrangement links TRBV6-5 to TRBJ1-1, with TRBD1 identical over 7 bases. This receptor was identified in a woman between 45 and 65 years old with renal cell carcinoma. The CDR3 here is CASSYPRGQLNTEAFF. CDR3 nucleotides: TGTGCCAGCAGTTACCCGAGGGGACAGCTGAACACTGAAGCTTTCTTT.